The sequence of this T cell receptor (beta chain) was determined in a study of T cells in Graves' hyperthyroidism and ophthalmopathy. Study-wide points: Researchers found most expanded thyroid clonotypes above 0.001 in blood as well.

Details on this clonotype: Its antigen is currently unknown.

The germline V gene encodes CDR1 DFQATT and CDR2 SNEGSKA (reference sequence). There are 13 residues in the CDR3. Trimming stripped 6 bases from V and 9 bases from J, with 18 bases between. The study defined stable Graves' hyperthyroidism as no ophthalmopathy progression within 18 months. TCR beta CDR3 sequences were amplified from RNA transcripts. A set of HTBI primers served as the primers for a first-round RT-PCR of the TCR CDR3. TCRdb analysed the multiplex PCR reads with MiXCR anew, one entry per CDR3 protein. The table shows over 650,000 distinct CDR3 sequences, with 16% occurring only once. Specimen: blood. The sequence was collected from a man between 18 and 35 years old with Graves' hyperthyroidism. V is TRBV20-1 and J is TRBJ2-1, with D perhaps matching TRBD1 (5 bases). CDR3 coding DNA: TGCAGTGCCCGAGCAGGGTCACGTGGTGAGCAGTTCTTC. Amino acids: CSARAGSRGEQFF.